This is a list of T cell receptor beta chains from one sample in a study of blood T cell repertoires in COVID-19. TCRdb's copy holds only in-frame clones and misses some; the assay was immunoSEQ multiplex PCR. This table has about 210,000 clones, 86% appearing once. Sequences were obtained from PBMCs or T cells enriched from blood (not recorded which). All receptors come from a woman in her thirties or forties with acute COVID-19. The CDR3 runs from the conserved cysteine through the conserved F or W. The D gene is left open where the match is weak. A clone size is listed for some rows: how often the clone was seen (once, few, many), or a class if it is expanded.

j_gene: TRBJ1-5
d_gene: NA
v_gene: TRBV21-1
abundance: NA
CDR3nt: TGTGCCAGCAGCAACCGGGGACAGCCCCAGCATTTT
CDR3aa: CASSNRGQPQHF

j_gene: TRBJ2-7
d_gene: TRBD1
v_gene: TRBV11-2
abundance: few
CDR3nt: TGTGCCAGCAGCCCGACAGGGTCGGCCTACGAGCAGTACTTC
CDR3aa: CASSPTGSAYEQYF

j_gene: TRBJ2-7
d_gene: NA
v_gene: TRBV6-5
abundance: NA
CDR3nt: TGTGCCAGCAGTTACTCGAGCGGGTATTCCTACGAGCAGTACTTC
CDR3aa: CASSYSSGYSYEQYF

j_gene: TRBJ2-2
d_gene: NA
v_gene: TRBV5-4
abundance: NA
CDR3nt: TGTGCCTACGGGGCAGGGGCCTTCCTTGACACCGGGGAGCTGTTTTTT
CDR3aa: CAYGAGAFLDTGELFF

j_gene: TRBJ2-7
d_gene: NA
v_gene: TRBV7-2
abundance: once
CDR3nt: TGTGCCAGCAGCTTAGGGACAACGAGCTCCTACGAGCAGTACTTC
CDR3aa: CASSLGTTSSYEQYF

j_gene: TRBJ2-1
d_gene: TRBD1
v_gene: TRBV4-1
abundance: NA
CDR3nt: TGCGCCAGCAGCCGAGGACAGGGAACCTACAATGAGCAGTTCTTC
CDR3aa: CASSRGQGTYNEQFF

j_gene: TRBJ2-5
d_gene: NA
v_gene: TRBV5-1
abundance: NA
CDR3nt: TGCGCCAGTTCCCAAGAGGGGCTAGCGTGGCAAGAGACCCAGTACTTC
CDR3aa: CASSQEGLAWQETQYF

j_gene: TRBJ2-1
d_gene: TRBD2
v_gene: TRBV29-1
abundance: once
CDR3nt: TGCAGCGTTGAGGCGGGAGTACCGCGAGGAGAGCAGTTCTTC
CDR3aa: CSVEAGVPRGEQFF

j_gene: TRBJ2-5
d_gene: NA
v_gene: TRBV6-5
abundance: NA
CDR3nt: TGTGCCAGCAGTTACTCCGCCGGGTCCCAAGAGACCCAGTACTTC
CDR3aa: CASSYSAGSQETQYF

j_gene: TRBJ2-2
d_gene: NA
v_gene: TRBV6-4
abundance: NA
CDR3nt: TGTGCCAGCAGTGCCCTCTATGAATCCGGGGAGCTGTTTTTT
CDR3aa: CASSALYESGELFF

j_gene: TRBJ2-7
d_gene: TRBD2
v_gene: TRBV19
abundance: once
CDR3nt: TGTGCCAGTAGTAATCTAGCGGGAGAGGGCGAGCAGTACTTC
CDR3aa: CASSNLAGEGEQYF

j_gene: TRBJ2-2
d_gene: TRBD2
v_gene: TRBV5-5
abundance: NA
CDR3nt: TGTGCCAGCAGCTTTCTAGCGGGAGACCACCCCGGGGAGCTGTTTTTT
CDR3aa: CASSFLAGDHPGELFF

j_gene: TRBJ1-1
d_gene: NA
v_gene: TRBV3-1/TRBV3-2
abundance: once
CDR3nt: TGTGCCAGCAGCCAGATACAGGGGAACACTGAAGCTTTCTTT
CDR3aa: CASSQIQGNTEAFF

j_gene: TRBJ1-2
d_gene: NA
v_gene: TRBV15
abundance: NA
CDR3nt: TGTGCCACCAGCAGAGATGCGACCCAGGGATCTAACTATGGCTACACCTTC
CDR3aa: CATSRDATQGSNYGYTF

j_gene: TRBJ2-6
d_gene: NA
v_gene: TRBV27
abundance: few
CDR3nt: TGTGCCAGCGGAGTCTCTGGGGCCAACGTCCTGACTTTC
CDR3aa: CASGVSGANVLTF

j_gene: TRBJ2-3
d_gene: NA
v_gene: TRBV28
abundance: NA
CDR3nt: TGTGCCAGCAGGGCAGGTTTTGAATCGTACACAGATACGCAGTATTTT
CDR3aa: CASRAGFESYTDTQYF

j_gene: TRBJ1-5
d_gene: TRBD1
v_gene: TRBV28
abundance: NA
CDR3nt: TGTGCCAGCAGTATAAAGTACCGGGACAGGTACAATCAGCCCCAGCATTTT
CDR3aa: CASSIKYRDRYNQPQHF

j_gene: TRBJ2-1
d_gene: TRBD2
v_gene: TRBV24-1
abundance: NA
CDR3nt: TGTGCCACCCAAAGCGGGGGGATTTACAATGAGCAGTTCTTC
CDR3aa: CATQSGGIYNEQFF

j_gene: TRBJ2-3
d_gene: TRBD2
v_gene: TRBV7-8
abundance: NA
CDR3nt: TGTGCCACCACCGCAGGGAGGGCAGATACGCAGTATTTT
CDR3aa: CATTAGRADTQYF

j_gene: TRBJ1-1
d_gene: NA
v_gene: TRBV7-2
abundance: once
CDR3nt: TGTGCCAGCAGCCCCGACAGACGACAGGCGGGGAACACTGAAGCTTTCTTT
CDR3aa: CASSPDRRQAGNTEAFF

j_gene: TRBJ2-2
d_gene: TRBD2
v_gene: TRBV5-6
abundance: NA
CDR3nt: TGTGCCAGCAGCTGGAGGGCTAGCGGGAGTTTCGGGGAGCTGTTTTTT
CDR3aa: CASSWRASGSFGELFF

j_gene: TRBJ2-7
d_gene: NA
v_gene: TRBV4-1
abundance: NA
CDR3nt: TGCGCCAGCAGCCAAAACTTCCACCCCTCCTACGAGCAGTACTTC
CDR3aa: CASSQNFHPSYEQYF

j_gene: TRBJ2-1
d_gene: NA
v_gene: TRBV11-3
abundance: NA
CDR3nt: TGTGCCAGCCAAAGGGGGGGCTCAGAGAGCAATGAGCAGTTCTTC
CDR3aa: CASQRGGSESNEQFF

j_gene: TRBJ1-5
d_gene: NA
v_gene: TRBV19
abundance: NA
CDR3nt: TGTGCCAGTAGTATTTCGGTGAACGATCAGCCCCAGCATTTT
CDR3aa: CASSISVNDQPQHF

j_gene: TRBJ1-1
d_gene: TRBD1
v_gene: TRBV24-1
abundance: NA
CDR3nt: TGTGCCACCAGTGACCGGGACAGCTCGGAAGCTTTCTTT
CDR3aa: CATSDRDSSEAFF

j_gene: TRBJ2-7
d_gene: NA
v_gene: TRBV6-2/TRBV6-3
abundance: NA
CDR3nt: TGTGCCAGCAGTTACAACGGTGGTAACGGGTACGAGCAGTACTTC
CDR3aa: CASSYNGGNGYEQYF

j_gene: TRBJ2-2
d_gene: TRBD1
v_gene: TRBV6-5
abundance: once
CDR3nt: TGTGCCAGCAGTCGGACAGGGGCGACCACCGGGGAGCTGTTTTTT
CDR3aa: CASSRTGATTGELFF

j_gene: TRBJ2-7
d_gene: NA
v_gene: TRBV7-6
abundance: NA
CDR3nt: TGTGCCAGCAGCTTAGGGAGGGGAAACTCCTACGAGCAGTACTTC
CDR3aa: CASSLGRGNSYEQYF

j_gene: TRBJ2-3
d_gene: NA
v_gene: TRBV10-2
abundance: once
CDR3nt: TGCGCCACCTCGGAGGGGAGTGGAGATACGCAGTATTTT
CDR3aa: CATSEGSGDTQYF

j_gene: TRBJ2-7
d_gene: NA
v_gene: TRBV12-5
abundance: NA
CDR3nt: TGTGCTAGTGGTTTGGTACGTGGAGACAGCTCCTACGAGCAGTACTTC
CDR3aa: CASGLVRGDSSYEQYF

j_gene: TRBJ1-6
d_gene: NA
v_gene: TRBV7-9
abundance: NA
CDR3nt: TGTGCCAGCAACGTTGGGCCCGCCTATAATTCACCCCTCCACTTT
CDR3aa: CASNVGPAYNSPLHF

j_gene: TRBJ1-6
d_gene: NA
v_gene: TRBV3-1/TRBV3-2
abundance: NA
CDR3nt: TGTGCCAGCAGCTACTCTGGCCGGGGGTCACCCCTCCACTTT
CDR3aa: CASSYSGRGSPLHF

j_gene: TRBJ2-7
d_gene: TRBD1
v_gene: TRBV7-9
abundance: NA
CDR3nt: TGTGCCAGCAGCTCCCGGGACAGGGGGATGGAGCAGTACTTC
CDR3aa: CASSSRDRGMEQYF

j_gene: TRBJ1-5
d_gene: TRBD1
v_gene: TRBV7-8
abundance: NA
CDR3nt: TGTGCCAGCAGCTCAGGACAGGGGAATCAGCCCCAGCATTTT
CDR3aa: CASSSGQGNQPQHF

j_gene: TRBJ1-5
d_gene: NA
v_gene: TRBV27
abundance: NA
CDR3nt: TGTGCCAGCACCCTACAGCTATCCCAAACCAATCAGCCCCAGCATTTT
CDR3aa: CASTLQLSQTNQPQHF

j_gene: TRBJ2-5
d_gene: TRBD2
v_gene: TRBV9
abundance: NA
CDR3nt: TGTGCCAGCAGCGTAGGGGCTAGCGGGACCCGCCGGCGGGAGACCCAGTACTTC
CDR3aa: CASSVGASGTRRRETQYF

j_gene: TRBJ2-5
d_gene: TRBD1
v_gene: TRBV28
abundance: NA
CDR3nt: TGTGCCAGCAGTCTGGGGATGCGGGGACAGGGGATTCAGGAGACCCAGTACTTC
CDR3aa: CASSLGMRGQGIQETQYF

j_gene: TRBJ2-2
d_gene: NA
v_gene: TRBV7-2
abundance: NA
CDR3nt: TGTGCCAGCAGCCCCCGCGGCGGTTCGAACACCGGGGAGCTGTTTTTT
CDR3aa: CASSPRGGSNTGELFF

j_gene: TRBJ1-5
d_gene: NA
v_gene: TRBV6-2/TRBV6-3
abundance: few
CDR3nt: TGTGCCAGCAGTTACGCGGCAGCAAGAAGGAGTCAGCCCCAGCATTTT
CDR3aa: CASSYAAARRSQPQHF

j_gene: TRBJ2-7
d_gene: TRBD2
v_gene: TRBV11-2
abundance: NA
CDR3nt: TGTGCCAGCAGCATGACTAGCGGGAGCCGGTACGAGCAGTACTTC
CDR3aa: CASSMTSGSRYEQYF

j_gene: TRBJ1-2
d_gene: NA
v_gene: TRBV2
abundance: NA
CDR3nt: TGTGCCAGCAGCCCTACAGGGAGCGGCTATGGCTACACCTTC
CDR3aa: CASSPTGSGYGYTF

j_gene: TRBJ2-1
d_gene: TRBD1
v_gene: TRBV7-3
abundance: NA
CDR3nt: TGTGCCAGCAGCACTAGACAGGGGGCCTCCTACAATGAGCAGTTCTTC
CDR3aa: CASSTRQGASYNEQFF

j_gene: TRBJ2-7
d_gene: NA
v_gene: TRBV24-1
abundance: NA
CDR3nt: TGTGCCACCAGTGATAACCGGGACACCCTCGCCGAGCAGTACTTC
CDR3aa: CATSDNRDTLAEQYF

j_gene: TRBJ1-2
d_gene: NA
v_gene: TRBV27
abundance: NA
CDR3nt: TGTGCCAGCAGACCGGGGGTCCTTTGGGGCTACACCTTC
CDR3aa: CASRPGVLWGYTF

j_gene: TRBJ2-1
d_gene: TRBD1
v_gene: TRBV28
abundance: NA
CDR3nt: TGTGCCAGCAGTGTAGCAGGGGGTGAGCAGTTCTTC
CDR3aa: CASSVAGGEQFF

j_gene: TRBJ2-1
d_gene: TRBD2
v_gene: TRBV5-1
abundance: NA
CDR3nt: TGCGCCAGCAGCTTGCTACCGGGAGGGCCCAATGAGCAGTTCTTC
CDR3aa: CASSLLPGGPNEQFF

j_gene: TRBJ2-5
d_gene: TRBD1
v_gene: TRBV28
abundance: NA
CDR3nt: TGTGCCACCTCGACAGGGGTTGAGACCCAGTACTTC
CDR3aa: CATSTGVETQYF

j_gene: TRBJ2-5
d_gene: NA
v_gene: TRBV7-2
abundance: NA
CDR3nt: TGTGCCAGCAGCTTAGACTGGGAGACCCAGTACTTC
CDR3aa: CASSLDWETQYF

j_gene: TRBJ1-5
d_gene: NA
v_gene: TRBV6-2/TRBV6-3
abundance: NA
CDR3nt: TGTGCCAGCAGTTACCGGGACACAAGCAATCAGCCCCAGCATTTT
CDR3aa: CASSYRDTSNQPQHF

j_gene: TRBJ2-7
d_gene: TRBD2
v_gene: TRBV28
abundance: NA
CDR3nt: TGTGCCAGCAGTCTAGCGGGAGTGGGGGAGCAGTACTTC
CDR3aa: CASSLAGVGEQYF

j_gene: TRBJ1-4
d_gene: TRBD1
v_gene: TRBV2
abundance: NA
CDR3nt: TGTGCCAGCAGACGAACAGGGGCATATGAAAAACTGTTTTTT
CDR3aa: CASRRTGAYEKLFF

j_gene: TRBJ1-6
d_gene: NA
v_gene: TRBV19
abundance: NA
CDR3nt: TGTGCCAGTAGTAACCTAGGGACAAGCTATAATTCACCCCTCCACTTT
CDR3aa: CASSNLGTSYNSPLHF

j_gene: TRBJ2-1
d_gene: TRBD2
v_gene: TRBV15
abundance: NA
CDR3nt: TGTGCCACCAGCAGCAGACTAGCGGGGTTGGTTGGGAACAATGAGCAGTTCTTC
CDR3aa: CATSSRLAGLVGNNEQFF

j_gene: TRBJ2-4
d_gene: TRBD2
v_gene: TRBV4-1
abundance: NA
CDR3nt: TGCGCCAGCAGCCCGGGACTAGTGGTAGCCAAAAACATTCAGTACTTC
CDR3aa: CASSPGLVVAKNIQYF